Below, 10 T cell receptor beta chains from the same sample are listed, as sequenced in a study of blood T cell repertoires in COVID-19. Generated by immunoSEQ multiplex PCR, the TCRdb table keeps only in-frame clones and is missing some. The sample lists roughly 340,000 clones, approximately 87% occurring once. Material: PBMCs or T cells enriched from blood (not recorded which). The receptors originated from a man between 40 and 49 years old in a cohort exposed to, infected with or recovered from COVID-19 (not recorded which).

The V and J genes are TRBV18 and TRBJ1-1; tentative D call: TRBD1 (5 bases). V was trimmed by 2 bases and J by 1 base, leaving 11 bases between them. There are 15 residues in the CDR3. Germline V gene lookup returns CDR1 KGHSH and CDR2 LQKENI. CDR3 region: CASSPSGTQNTEAFF. CDR3 coding DNA: TGTGCCAGCTCACCATCGGGGACTCAGAACACTGAAGCTTTCTTT.

The V and J genes are TRBV6-5 and TRBJ2-3; TRBD2 matches at 8 bases. Trimming cost V 6 bases and J 1 base; bases outside gene matches: 6. Germline CDR1 reads MNHEY; CDR2 reads SVGAGI. This CDR3 contains 15 residues. As DNA, the CDR3 is TGTGCCAGCAGGGGAAAGGGACTAGGCACAGATACGCAGTATTTT. Amino acid sequence: CASRGKGLGTDTQYF.

This rearrangement joins TRBV2 to TRBJ2-1; D perhaps matches TRBD1 (6 bases). Trimming took 6 bases from V and 4 from J, leaving 25 bases between them. Germline V gives CDR1 SNHLY, CDR2 FYNNEI. This CDR3 spans 18 amino acids. As DNA, the CDR3 is TGTGCCAGCAGAGCCGGACATCTAGATCGGGACACTTACAATGAGCAGTTCTTC. Protein: CASRAGHLDRDTYNEQFF. Combining the CDR3 with reference TRBV2 and TRBJ2-1 gives the whole variable domain EPEVTQTPSHQVTQMGQEVILRCVPISNHLYFYWYRQILGQKVEFLVSFYNNEISEKSEIFDDQFSVERPDGSNFTLKIRSTKLEDSAMYFCASRAGHLDRDTYNEQFFGPGTRLTVL.

The chain carries TRBV10-1 and TRBJ2-3; D is perhaps TRBD1 (6 bases). The germline CDR1 and CDR2 sequences are WNHNN and SYGVQD (reference sequence). The CDR3 is made up of 15 amino acids. Between the trimmed V and J ends, which lost 5 bases and 2 bases, there was a span of 14 bases. The CDR3 DNA follows: TGCGCCAGCAGTCCAGGGGCCGCGGCCACAGATACGCAGTATTTT. Translated, it gives CASSPGAAATDTQYF.

V and J are TRBV4-1 and TRBJ2-5; 7 positions agree with TRBD1. V was clipped by 3 bases and J by 0 bases; unmatched bases: 1. CDR1 is MGHRA and CDR2 is YSYEKL in the germline V gene. This CDR3 is 14 amino acids long. CDR3 nucleotide sequence: TGCGCCAGCAGCCAGACAGGGAACCAAGAGACCCAGTACTTC. It encodes CASSQTGNQETQYF.

The chain carries TRBV2 and TRBJ2-3, with 9 bases matching TRBD2. Looked up from germline, CDR1 is SNHLY and CDR2 is FYNNEI. Losses at the gene ends were 0 bases for V and 6 bases for J; bases not matched to a gene: 1. The CDR3 is 14 amino acids. CDR3 amino acids: CASSEASGRDTQYF. In nucleotides, the CDR3 is TGTGCCAGCAGTGAAGCGAGCGGGAGGGATACGCAGTATTTT.

The chain combines TRBV7-9 with TRBJ2-2, with D tentatively TRBD2 (5 bases). Germline values: CDR1 SEHNR, CDR2 FQNEAQ (reference sequence). This CDR3 contains 14 residues. V lost 1 base and J lost 3, with 6 bases in between. The CDR3 reads CASSLGGYTGELFF. For the CDR3, the DNA is TGTGCCAGCAGCTTAGGAGGGTACACCGGGGAGCTGTTTTTT.

Here the CDR3 reads CATSDAGETSGSIGEQFF. The CDR3 DNA sequence: TGTGCCACCAGTGATGCCGGCGAGACTAGCGGGAGTATTGGTGAGCAGTTCTTC. This sequence joins TRBV24-1 and TRBJ2-1; 12 bases fit TRBD2. Germline CDR1 and CDR2: KGHDR and SFDVKD. V lost 3 bases and J lost 9; bases outside the gene matches: 14. This CDR3 comprises 18 residues.

The gene calls are TRBV19 and TRBJ1-1; the D gene is possibly TRBD1 (6 bases). V was clipped by 0 bases and J by 2 bases, with 13 bases between them. This CDR3 spans 16 amino acids. Germline V CDR1 and CDR2: LNHDA, SQIVND (reference sequence). CDR3 DNA: TGTGCCAGTAGTATAGATTCGGGCAGGGGTAACACTGAAGCTTTCTTT. This gives the protein CASSIDSGRGNTEAFF.

The CDR3 nucleotides read TGTGCCAGCAGTCCCCGACAGTCCTCACGGCAGTATTTT. Translation: CASSPRQSSRQYF. The rearrangement links TRBV12-3 or TRBV12-4 to TRBJ2-3; D is possibly TRBD1 (5 bases). V lost 5 bases and J 11 bases, leaving 17 bases between the germline ends. The CDR3 spans 13 residues.